This passage covers 14 T cell receptor beta chains from one sample sequenced in a study of regulatory T cells in long-lasting Graves disease. Specified time point: newly diagnosed GD, antithyroid drugs for less than 3 months. PBMC RNA was the source of the TCR library. Investigators prepared the TCR beta libraries by applying iRepertoire HTBI primers and Arm-PCR of CDR3 regions. One entry per CDR3 protein results from TCRdb running MiXCR on the multiplex PCR reads. The data contain around 250,000 distinct CDR3 sequences, 20% of them singletons. The sequencing here drew on peripheral blood mononuclear cells (PBMCs), taken at new diagnosis, from a patient treated with antithyroid drugs. These receptors were obtained from a female donor with Graves disease.

This clonotype occurred many times. V gene TRBV6-1 combines with J gene TRBJ2-5, with 12 bases matching TRBD1. From germline, CDR1 is MNHNS and CDR2 SASEGT. V lost 6 bases and J lost 4; bases outside the gene matches: 18. The CDR3 is 19 amino acids. This CDR3 reads CASRVPGQGALFFGETQYF. The CDR3 coding sequence is TGTGCCAGCAGGGTACCGGGACAGGGGGCTCTCTTTTTCGGAGAGACCCAGTACTTC.

About this clonotype: An end of the junction differs from the germline gene, which may be a read error. The rearrangement uses TRBV29-1 and TRBJ2-6, with D tentatively TRBD1 (5 bases). This CDR3 is built from 14 residues. Germline V gene data show CDR1 as SQVTM and CDR2 as ANQGSEA. CDR3 nucleotides: TGCAGCGTTGACGGTGGCTCTGGGGCCCACGTCCTGACTTTC. This sequence encodes CSVDGGSGAHVLTF.

This clonotype occurred a few times. The chain is built from TRBV13 and TRBJ1-2; 7 bases fit TRBD1. This CDR3 has 13 residues. V was pared by 2 bases and J by 4 bases, with 1 base of the junction left unmatched. Germline loops: CDR1 PRHDT, CDR2 FYEKMQ (reference sequence). CDR3 sequence reads: CASSLHRGYGYTF. CDR3 in DNA: TGTGCCAGCAGCTTACACAGGGGCTATGGCTACACCTTC.

This clonotype is a singleton in its sample. A much bigger clone sits one base away, suggesting this may be a read error. The chain joins TRBV20-1 to TRBJ2-3; no definite D call. Germline CDR1 DFQATT, CDR2 SNEGSKA (reference sequence). The CDR3 is 12 residues long. The V end was cut by 2 bases, the J end by 2 bases, with 5 bases between. In DNA form, the CDR3 reads TGCAGTGCTAGACGGCTCACAGATACGCAGTATTTT. Protein: CSARRLTDTQYF.

In this sample, this clonotype turned up many times. The rearrangement joins TRBV6-1 to TRBJ1-1, with 8 bases aligning to TRBD1. Per germline, CDR1 MNHNS and CDR2 SASEGT. The CDR3 loop spans 15 amino acids. The V and J ends lost 6 bases and 3 bases, in that order; junction bases with no gene match: 9. The CDR3 coding sequence is TGTGCCAGCAGCGATACGACAGGGGCGTACACTGAAGCTTTCTTT. Translating gives CASSDTTGAYTEAFF.

This clonotype was observed at least ten times. The J gene is TRBJ2-7, the V gene TRBV18; 8 bases match TRBD1. Per the germline V gene, CDR1 is KGHSH and CDR2 is LQKENI. V shed 5 bases and J 0 bases; nucleotides not matched to a gene: 3. The CDR3 sequence is 14 residues long. This CDR3 is CASSATGASYEQYF. DNA for the CDR3: TGTGCCAGCTCAGCGACAGGGGCCTCCTACGAGCAGTACTTC.

The chain carries TRBV5-6 and TRBJ2-3; TRBD1 matches at 9 bases. This CDR3 comprises 15 residues. Germline V gene data show CDR1 as SGHDT and CDR2 as YYEEEE. Trimming cost V 1 base and J 6 bases; bases outside gene matches: 6. The CDR3 here is CASSLTGQGADTQYF. CDR3 nucleotides: TGTGCCAGCAGCTTGACGGGACAGGGTGCTGATACGCAGTATTTT.

This clonotype appeared many times. The chain links TRBV7-9 to TRBJ2-7; 9 positions match TRBD1. The CDR3 length is 13 residues. V dropped 5 bases and J dropped 7; count of bases not matched to a gene: 6. The germline CDR1 and CDR2 sequences are SEHNR and FQNEAQ (reference sequence). CDR3 sequence (DNA): TGTGCCAGCAGCCGGGACAGGGAAAGGGAGCAGTACTTC. It yields the protein CASSRDREREQYF.

This clonotype has ten or more counts. The chain joins TRBV6-1 to TRBJ1-5; D is unclear. Deletions cut 7 bases from V and 5 bases from J, with 12 bases between. Germline CDR1 is MNHNS and CDR2 is SASEGT. The CDR3 sequence is 13 residues long. The CDR3 loop reads CASKERVYQPQHF. The DNA of the CDR3 is TGTGCCAGCAAGGAAAGGGTCTATCAGCCCCAGCATTTT.

This clonotype was picked up many times. The chain carries TRBV7-2 and TRBJ2-7, with D unclear. CDR1 is SGHTA and CDR2 is FQGNSA in the germline V gene. The CDR3 sequence is 15 residues long. V was pared by 1 base and J by 5 bases, with 15 bases between. CDR3 amino acids: CASSLGVGPTDEQYF. The CDR3, as DNA: TGTGCCAGCAGCTTAGGGGTCGGACCGACGGACGAGCAGTACTTC.

The J gene is TRBJ2-7, the V gene TRBV7-2; 10 positions match TRBD2. The junction had 5 bases not matched to a gene; V was cut back by 7 bases and J by 2 bases. CDR3 size: 14 residues. CDR1 is SGHTA and CDR2 is FQGNSA in the germline V gene. DNA for the CDR3: TGTGCCAGCACCCCTCTAGCGGGAGCCTACGAGCAGTACTTC. Encoded protein: CASTPLAGAYEQYF.

This clonotype was seen many times. This chain connects TRBV19 to TRBJ1-1; TRBD1 is a possible D gene (5 bases). Germline assignment: CDR1 LNHDA and CDR2 SQIVND (reference sequence). The CDR3 covers 13 residues. Trimming left V 9 bases short and J 0 bases short, with 11 bases between. CDR3 coding DNA: TGTGCCAGCCGGACACCTATGAACACTGAAGCTTTCTTT. Translating gives CASRTPMNTEAFF.

This clonotype was counted between two and nine times. The chain recombines TRBV9 with TRBJ2-7, with D uncertain. V lost 3 bases to trimming and J lost 13 bases, with 11 bases between them. From germline, CDR1 is SGDLS and CDR2 YYNGEE. CDR3 length: 10 residues. CDR3 sequence: CASSGTGPYF. Here the CDR3 DNA reads TGTGCCAGCAGCGGGACCGGGCCCTACTTC. Full variable domain (outside the CDR3, taken from reference TRBV9 and TRBJ2-7): DSGVTQTPKHLITATGQRVTLRCSPRSGDLSVYWYQQSLDQGLQFLIQYYNGEERAKGNILERFSAQQFPDLHSELNLSSLELGDSALYFCASSGTGPYFGPGTRLTVT.

The chain carries TRBV10-3 and TRBJ2-6, with TRBD1 matching over 7 bases. Germline trimming cut 5 bases from V and 1 base from J; bases unmatched to any gene: 8. Germline CDR1 reads ENHRY; CDR2 reads SYGVKD. The length of the CDR3 is 17 residues. The DNA for the CDR3 is TGTGCCATCAGTTTTCCGGGACAGTCTTCTGGGGCCAACGTCCTGACTTTC. Its translation is CAISFPGQSSGANVLTF.